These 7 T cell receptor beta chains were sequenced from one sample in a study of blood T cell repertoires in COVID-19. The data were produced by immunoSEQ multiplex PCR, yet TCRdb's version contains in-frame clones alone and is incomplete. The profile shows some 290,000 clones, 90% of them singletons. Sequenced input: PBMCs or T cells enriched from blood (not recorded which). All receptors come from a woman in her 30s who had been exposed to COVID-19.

The CDR3 DNA sequence: TGTGCCAGCTCACAGAACCAGGGGGCAAGGCAGCCCCAGCATTTT. Its protein product is CASSQNQGARQPQHF. The rearrangement joins TRBV18 to TRBJ1-5; 8 bases fit TRBD1. The CDR3 totals 15 residues. Germline values: CDR1 KGHSH, CDR2 LQKENI. The V and J ends lost 4 bases and 7 bases, in that order; junction bases with no gene match: 9.

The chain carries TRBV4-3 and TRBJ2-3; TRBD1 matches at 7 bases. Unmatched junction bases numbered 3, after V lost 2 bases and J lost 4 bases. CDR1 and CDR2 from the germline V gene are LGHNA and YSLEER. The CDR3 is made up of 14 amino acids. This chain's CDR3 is CASSQMRGPDTQYF. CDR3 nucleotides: TGCGCCAGCAGCCAAATGAGGGGGCCAGATACGCAGTATTTT.

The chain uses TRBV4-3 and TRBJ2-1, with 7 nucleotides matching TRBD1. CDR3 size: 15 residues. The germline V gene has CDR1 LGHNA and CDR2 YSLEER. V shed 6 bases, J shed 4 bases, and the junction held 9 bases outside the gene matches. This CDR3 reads CASSTQQGPYNEQFF. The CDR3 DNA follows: TGCGCCAGCAGTACGCAACAGGGGCCGTACAATGAGCAGTTCTTC.

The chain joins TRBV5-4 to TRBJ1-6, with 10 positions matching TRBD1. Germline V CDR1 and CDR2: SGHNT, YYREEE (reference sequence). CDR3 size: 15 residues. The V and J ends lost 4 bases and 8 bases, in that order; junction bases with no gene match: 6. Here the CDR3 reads CASSGRDRGYSPLHF. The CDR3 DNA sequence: TGTGCCAGCAGCGGCCGGGACAGGGGTTATTCACCCCTCCACTTT.

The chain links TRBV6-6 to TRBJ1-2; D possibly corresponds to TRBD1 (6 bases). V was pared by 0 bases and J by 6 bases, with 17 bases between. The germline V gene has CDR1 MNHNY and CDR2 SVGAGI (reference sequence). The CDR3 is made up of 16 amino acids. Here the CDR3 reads CASSYSSLGGLNGYTF. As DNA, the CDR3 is TGTGCCAGCAGTTACTCGAGTCTAGGGGGATTAAATGGCTACACCTTC.

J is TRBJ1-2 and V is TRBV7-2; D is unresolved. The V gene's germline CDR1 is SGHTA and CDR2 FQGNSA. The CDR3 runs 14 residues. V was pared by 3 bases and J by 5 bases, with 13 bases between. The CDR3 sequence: CASSLGFGIYGYTF. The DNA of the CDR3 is TGTGCCAGCAGCTTGGGCTTCGGGATATATGGCTACACCTTC.

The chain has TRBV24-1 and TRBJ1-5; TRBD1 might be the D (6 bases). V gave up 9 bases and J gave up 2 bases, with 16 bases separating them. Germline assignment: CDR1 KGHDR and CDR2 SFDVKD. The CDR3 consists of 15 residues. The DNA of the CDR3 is TGTGCCACCCCTGGGACACCGGCGCGCAATCAGCCCCAGCATTTT. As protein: CATPGTPARNQPQHF.